The T cell receptor (beta chain) under discussion was sequenced for a study of blood T cell repertoires in COVID-19 (dated by TCRdb to between 2020 and 2021). General notes on the study: Samples from collaborators originated in the United States, Italy and Spain and spanned both the acute and convalescent phases of COVID-19. The prospective study material was composed of cDNA or gDNA derived from T cells, B-cell-depleted T cells, or PBMCs. The dataset comprised deeply sampled blood TCRbeta repertoires from subjects exposed to, actively infected with, or recovered from COVID-19. The repertoires were released in a freely available public database intended as a resource for research on the immune response to SARS-CoV-2. Samples came from the ongoing ImmuneRACE study (first 160 participants) plus 1,254 subjects from 6 global collaborators. Sample metadata almost always included a de-identified subject ID, COVID-19 status, age in years and sex. Where HLA class I and class II types were available, the types were taken from metadata supplied by the sample provider, not from assay-based typing. Summary of the overall study and its limitations: The quantity of clinical and demographic metadata differed by source and by participant and was supplied without curation.

As encoded in the germline V gene, CDR1 is SGHTA while CDR2 is FQGNSA. Including cysteine and phenylalanine, the CDR3 has 14 amino acids. CDR3 DNA only is kept here, 42 bases in frame from base 1. A distance of 13 bases separates the germline ends of V and J, which lose 5 bases and 3 bases respectively. About this clone itself: The antigen this receptor binds is unknown. Base qualities are not provided; no much larger clone lies one nucleotide away.

Whole blood was collected in K2EDTA tubes by collaborating institutions according to the institutions' own protocols. For TCRbeta analysis, collaborators shipped samples in one of three forms: frozen whole blood, isolated PBMCs, or DNA extracted from either of those sample types. The immunoSEQ Assay, a bias-controlled multiplex PCR, was used to amplify TCRbeta CDR3 regions from genomic DNA. The paper's data handling went like this. The number of nucleated cells in each sample was estimated from the amplification of reference gene primers within the assay. To quantify the absolute abundance of each unique TCRbeta CDR3 rearrangement, sequence reads were collapsed and filtered. For each sample, productive Simpson clonality was calculated as the square root of Simpson's diversity index over productive rearrangements. TCRdb retrieved this table from immuneACCESS and kept in-frame rearrangements only. Not all clones are present; in checked studies, unresolved V genes account for under half, and no reason is known for the remainder. The V and J calls and clone size come from that table; D and trimming were worked out from the DNA. In all, the sample holds under 150,000 clones, and 85% to 90% of those were seen once. The ten most abundant clones make up 2.3% of the sample.

The sequenced material came from peripheral blood. The receptor chain draws on TRBV7-2 and TRBJ1-1; no D segment can be confidently identified. The source is a human donor in a cohort sampled during active COVID-19. The nucleotides read TGTGCCAGCAGCCTTCCGGGAGGGTACACTGAAGCTTTCTTT. Translated, it reads CASSLPGGYTEAFF.